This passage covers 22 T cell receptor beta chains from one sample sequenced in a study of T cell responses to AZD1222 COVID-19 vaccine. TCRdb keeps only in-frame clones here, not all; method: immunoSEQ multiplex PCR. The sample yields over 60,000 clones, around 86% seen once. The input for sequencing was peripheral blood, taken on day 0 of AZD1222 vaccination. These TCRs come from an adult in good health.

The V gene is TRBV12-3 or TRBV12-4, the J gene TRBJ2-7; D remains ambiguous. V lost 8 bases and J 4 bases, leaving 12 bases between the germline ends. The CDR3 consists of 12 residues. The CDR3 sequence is CASAERTYEQYF. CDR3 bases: TGTGCCAGCGCGGAGCGAACATACGAGCAGTACTTC.

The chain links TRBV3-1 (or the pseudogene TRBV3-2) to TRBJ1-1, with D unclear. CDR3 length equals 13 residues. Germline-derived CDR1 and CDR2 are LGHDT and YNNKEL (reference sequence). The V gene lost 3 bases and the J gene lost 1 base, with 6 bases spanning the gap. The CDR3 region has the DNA TGTGCCAGCAGCCATCTCAAGAACACTGAAGCTTTCTTT. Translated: CASSHLKNTEAFF.

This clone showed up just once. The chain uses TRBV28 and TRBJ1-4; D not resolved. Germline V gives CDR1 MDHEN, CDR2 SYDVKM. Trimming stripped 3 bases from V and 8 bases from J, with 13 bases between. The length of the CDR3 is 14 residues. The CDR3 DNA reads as TGTGCCAGCAGTTTTGGTGGAGAGGTAGAAAAACTGTTTTTT. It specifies CASSFGGEVEKLFF.

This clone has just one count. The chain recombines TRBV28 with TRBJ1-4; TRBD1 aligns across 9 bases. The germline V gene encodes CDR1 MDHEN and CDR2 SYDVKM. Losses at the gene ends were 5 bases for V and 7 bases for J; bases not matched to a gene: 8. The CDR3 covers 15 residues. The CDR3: CASSHRGQGLEKLFF. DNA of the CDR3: TGTGCCAGCAGTCACCGTGGACAGGGGCTTGAAAAACTGTTTTTT.

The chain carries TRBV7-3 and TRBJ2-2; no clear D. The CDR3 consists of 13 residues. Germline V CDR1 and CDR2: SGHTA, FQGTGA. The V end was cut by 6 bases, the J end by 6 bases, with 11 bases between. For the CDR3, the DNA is TGTGCCAGCAGGTGGGATCAGTCCGGGGAGCTGTTTTTT. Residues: CASRWDQSGELFF.

The CDR3 reads CASSTGTGVRQETQYF. CDR3 coding DNA: TGTGCCAGCAGCACCGGGACAGGGGTTCGACAAGAGACCCAGTACTTC. This chain links TRBV5-6 with TRBJ2-5; the match to TRBD1 covers 10 bases. CDR1 and CDR2 (germline): SGHDT, YYEEEE. After removal of 4 bases from V and 2 bases from J, the junction contained 8 bases not matched to a gene. The CDR3 consists of 16 residues.

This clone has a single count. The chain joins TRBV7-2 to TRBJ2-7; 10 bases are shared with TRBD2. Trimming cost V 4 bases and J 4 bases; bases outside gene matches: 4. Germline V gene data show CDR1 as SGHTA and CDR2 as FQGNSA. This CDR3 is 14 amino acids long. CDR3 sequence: CASSSASGGYEQYF. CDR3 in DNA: TGTGCCAGCAGCTCTGCTAGCGGGGGTTACGAGCAGTACTTC.

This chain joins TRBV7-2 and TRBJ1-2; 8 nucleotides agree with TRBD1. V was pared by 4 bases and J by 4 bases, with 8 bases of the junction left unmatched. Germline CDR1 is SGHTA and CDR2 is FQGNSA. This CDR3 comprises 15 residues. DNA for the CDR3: TGTGCCAGCAGCTCCTCCTCGACAGGGGTCTATGGCTACACCTTC. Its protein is CASSSSSTGVYGYTF.

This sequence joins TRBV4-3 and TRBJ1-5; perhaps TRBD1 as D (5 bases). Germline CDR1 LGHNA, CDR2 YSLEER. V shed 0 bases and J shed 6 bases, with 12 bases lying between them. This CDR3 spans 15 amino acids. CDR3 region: CASSQDRGVGQPQHF. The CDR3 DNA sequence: TGCGCCAGCAGCCAAGATCGGGGGGTTGGTCAGCCCCAGCATTTT.

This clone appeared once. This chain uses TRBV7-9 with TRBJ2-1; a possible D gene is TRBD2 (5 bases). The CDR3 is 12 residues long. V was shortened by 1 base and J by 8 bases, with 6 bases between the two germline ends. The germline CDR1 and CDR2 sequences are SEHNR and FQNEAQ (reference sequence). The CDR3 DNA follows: TGTGCCAGCAGCTTAGTGGGAGATGAGCAGTTCTTC. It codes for CASSLVGDEQFF. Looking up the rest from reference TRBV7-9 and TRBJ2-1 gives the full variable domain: DTGVSQNPRHKITKRGQNVTFRCDPISEHNRLYWYRQTLGQGPEFLTYFQNEAQLEKSRLLSDRFSAERPKGSFSTLEIQRTEQGDSAMYLCASSLVGDEQFFGPGTRLTVL.

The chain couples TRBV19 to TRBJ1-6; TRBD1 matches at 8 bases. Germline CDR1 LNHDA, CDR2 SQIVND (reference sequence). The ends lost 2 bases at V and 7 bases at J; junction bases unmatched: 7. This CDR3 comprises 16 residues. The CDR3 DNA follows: TGTGCCAGTAGTATACAGGGGGCCTCCAGGAATTCACCCCTCCACTTT. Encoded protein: CASSIQGASRNSPLHF.

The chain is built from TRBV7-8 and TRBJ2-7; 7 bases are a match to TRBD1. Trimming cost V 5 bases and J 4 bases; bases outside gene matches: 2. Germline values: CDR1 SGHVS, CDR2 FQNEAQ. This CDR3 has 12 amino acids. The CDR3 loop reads CASSPRGYEQYF. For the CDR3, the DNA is TGTGCCAGCAGCCCCAGGGGGTACGAGCAGTACTTC.

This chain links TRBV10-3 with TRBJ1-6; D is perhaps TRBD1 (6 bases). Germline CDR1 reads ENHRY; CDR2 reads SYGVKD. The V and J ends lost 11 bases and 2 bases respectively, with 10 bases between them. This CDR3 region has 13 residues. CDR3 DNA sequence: TGTGCCTTAAGGACAGCCTATAATTCACCCCTCCACTTT. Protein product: CALRTAYNSPLHF.

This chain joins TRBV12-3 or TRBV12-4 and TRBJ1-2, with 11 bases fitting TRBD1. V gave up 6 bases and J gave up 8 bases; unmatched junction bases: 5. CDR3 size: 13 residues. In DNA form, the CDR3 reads TGTGCCAGCAGGCCTGGACAGGGGGCGGGCTACACCTTC. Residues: CASRPGQGAGYTF.

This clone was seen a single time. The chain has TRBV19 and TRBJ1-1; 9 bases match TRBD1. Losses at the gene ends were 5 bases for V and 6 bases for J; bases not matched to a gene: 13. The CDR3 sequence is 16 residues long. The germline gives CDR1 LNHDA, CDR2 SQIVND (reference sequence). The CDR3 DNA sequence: TGTGCCAGTAGTGGCGGGGACAGGGATTTGTTTGCTGAAGCTTTCTTT. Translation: CASSGGDRDLFAEAFF. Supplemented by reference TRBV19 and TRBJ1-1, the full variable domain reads DGGITQSPKYLFRKEGQNVTLSCEQNLNHDAMYWYRQDPGQGLRLIYYSQIVNDFQKGDIAEGYSVSREKKESFPLTVTSAQKNPTAFYLCASSGGDRDLFAEAFFGQGTRLTVV.

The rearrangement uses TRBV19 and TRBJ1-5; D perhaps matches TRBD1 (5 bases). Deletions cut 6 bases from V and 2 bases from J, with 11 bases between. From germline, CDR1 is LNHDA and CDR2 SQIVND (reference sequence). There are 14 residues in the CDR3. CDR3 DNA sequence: TGTGCCAGTAGCCAGACAGTGGGCAATCAGCCCCAGCATTTT. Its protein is CASSQTVGNQPQHF.

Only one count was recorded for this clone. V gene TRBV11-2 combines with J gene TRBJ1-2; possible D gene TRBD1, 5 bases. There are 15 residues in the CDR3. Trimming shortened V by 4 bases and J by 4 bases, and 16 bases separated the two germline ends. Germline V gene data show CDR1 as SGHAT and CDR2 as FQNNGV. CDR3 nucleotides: TGTGCCAGCAGCTGGGGGAGGGCGGTCACCTATGGCTACACCTTC. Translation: CASSWGRAVTYGYTF.

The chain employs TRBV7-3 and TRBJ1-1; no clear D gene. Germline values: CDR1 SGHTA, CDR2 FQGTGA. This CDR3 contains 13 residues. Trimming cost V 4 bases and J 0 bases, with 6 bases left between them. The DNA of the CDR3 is TGTGCCAGCAGCTCATTCCTGAACACTGAAGCTTTCTTT. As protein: CASSSFLNTEAFF.

The CDR3 region is CASSLGGVRSGYTF. The DNA for the CDR3 is TGTGCCAGCAGCTTGGGGGGAGTAAGAAGCGGCTACACCTTC. The chain has TRBV5-4 and TRBJ1-2; D is unclear. The CDR3 is made up of 14 amino acids. V was pared by 0 bases and J by 8 bases, with 14 bases between. CDR1 is SGHNT, CDR2 YYREEE, per germline (reference sequence). Looking up the rest from reference TRBV5-4 and TRBJ1-2 gives the full variable domain: ETGVTQSPTHLIKTRGQQVTLRCSSQSGHNTVSWYQQALGQGPQFIFQYYREEENGRGNFPPRFSGLQFPNYSSELNVNALELDDSALYLCASSLGGVRSGYTFGSGTRLTVV.

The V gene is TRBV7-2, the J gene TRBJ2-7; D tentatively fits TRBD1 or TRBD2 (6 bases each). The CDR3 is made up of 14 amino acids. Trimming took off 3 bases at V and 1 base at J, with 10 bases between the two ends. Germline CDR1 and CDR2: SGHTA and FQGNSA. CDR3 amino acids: CASSFTGRSYEQYF. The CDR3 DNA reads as TGTGCCAGCAGCTTTACAGGGAGGTCCTACGAGCAGTACTTC. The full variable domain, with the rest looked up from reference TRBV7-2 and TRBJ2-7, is GAGVSQSPSNKVTEKGKDVELRCDPISGHTALYWYRQSLGQGLEFLIYFQGNSAPDKSGLPSDRFSAERTGGSVSTLTIQRTQQEDSAVYLCASSFTGRSYEQYFGPGTRLTVT.

DNA for the CDR3: TGTGCCAGCAGCATCAATAAACCCGGACCTTATTCACCCCTCCACTTT. Translation gives CASSINKPGPYSPLHF. The chain couples TRBV5-5 to TRBJ1-6, with unresolved D. Germline CDR1 reads SGHKS; CDR2 reads YYEKEE (reference sequence). CDR3 length equals 16 residues. Trimming left V 4 bases short and J 8 bases short, with 19 bases between.

CDR3 nucleotide sequence: TGTGCCATCAGTGAGGGGCTAGCGGGGCAGGGGGATACGCAGTATTTT. The encoded protein is CAISEGLAGQGDTQYF. The V and J genes are TRBV10-3 and TRBJ2-3, with TRBD2 identical over 9 bases. From germline, CDR1 is ENHRY and CDR2 SYGVKD. The CDR3 is 16 amino acids. The V gene end was trimmed by 2 bases and the J gene end by 6 bases; junction bases not matched to a gene: 9.